These T cell receptor beta chains were read from a single sample in a study of early T cells in non-severe SARS-CoV-2 infection. TCRdb independently ran MiXCR on the 5' RACE reads; one entry per CDR3 protein. The sample records around 78,000 distinct CDR3 sequences, about 9.5% being singletons. The sequencing here drew on whole blood, taken at baseline. The receptor source for this set is an adult who was a healthcare worker with PCR-confirmed SARS-CoV-2 infection or an uninfected control (not recorded which). The CDR3 runs from the conserved cysteine through the conserved F or W. D genes are given only for firm matches. Size is stated for part of the rows, as once, few or many counts, or as a class when the clone is expanded.

d_gene	abundance	v_gene	j_gene	CDR3aa	CDR3nt
-	many	TRBV4-1	TRBJ2-2	CASSPLAYTGELFF	TGCGCCAGCAGCCCGCTAGCCTACACCGGGGAGCTGTTTTTT
-	-	TRBV6-6	TRBJ2-1	CASSWSGEQFF	TGTGCCAGCAGTTGGTCTGGGGAGCAGTTCTTC
-	few	TRBV7-9	TRBJ2-7	CASSHPGTLYEQYF	TGTGCCAGCAGCCATCCCGGGACACTCTACGAGCAGTACTTC
-	few	TRBV5-1	TRBJ2-5	CASTASVGETQYF	TGCGCCAGCACAGCCTCGGTCGGAGAGACCCAGTACTTC
TRBD1	-	TRBV6-4	TRBJ2-3	CASSPGQGGRPDTQYF	TGTGCCAGCAGTCCCGGACAGGGAGGTCGGCCAGATACGCAGTATTTT
TRBD2	few	TRBV7-9	TRBJ2-3	CASSPGTSGVTDTQYF	TGTGCCAGCAGCCCCGGGACTAGCGGGGTAACAGATACGCAGTATTTT
TRBD1	-	TRBV10-3	TRBJ2-1	CATSTGQGLDEQFF	TGTGCCACCTCTACTGGACAGGGGCTGGATGAGCAGTTCTTC
-	-	TRBV6-5	TRBJ2-3	CATLHRGFSTDTQYF	TGTGCCACCTTACATAGGGGTTTCAGCACAGATACGCAGTATTTT
TRBD2	many	TRBV5-1	TRBJ2-1	CASSGGGSGVVNEQFF	TGCGCCAGCAGCGGCGGCGGAAGCGGGGTGGTCAATGAGCAGTTCTTC
TRBD1	-	TRBV7-9	TRBJ1-1	CASSQGQSNTEAFF	TGTGCCAGCAGCCAGGGACAGTCCAACACTGAAGCTTTCTTT
TRBD1	-	TRBV20-1	TRBJ2-3	CSASEQGADTQYF	TGCAGTGCTAGTGAACAGGGGGCCGATACGCAGTATTTT
TRBD2	few	TRBV20-1	TRBJ2-3	CSALAGGRDTQYF	TGCAGTGCGCTAGCGGGGGGGCGGGATACGCAGTATTTT
-	-	TRBV12-3/TRBV12-4	TRBJ1-2	CASSTGSPPNYGYTF	TGTGCCAGCAGTACAGGGTCCCCTCCTAACTATGGCTACACCTTC
TRBD1	-	TRBV4-3	TRBJ1-2	CASSADRGNGYTF	TGCGCCAGCAGCGCGGACAGGGGGAATGGCTACACCTTC
-	-	TRBV5-1	TRBJ2-5	CASSLGEETQYF	TGCGCCAGCAGCTTGGGGGAAGAGACCCAGTACTTC
TRBD2	-	TRBV6-5	TRBJ2-3	CASSYPTSGGRTVTQYF	TGTGCCAGCAGTTACCCAACTAGCGGGGGCCGCACAGTTACGCAGTATTTT
-	-	TRBV6-1	TRBJ2-1	CASSEGWLGVREQFF	TGTGCCAGCAGTGAAGGGTGGCTGGGGGTTAGAGAGCAGTTCTTC
-	few	TRBV5-6	TRBJ2-1	CASIRGSSSYNEQFF	TGTGCCAGCATCCGCGGTTCCTCCTCCTACAATGAGCAGTTCTTC
-	many	TRBV4-3	TRBJ1-5	CASSQDYFGVDQPQHF	TGCGCCAGCAGCCAAGATTATTTCGGGGTGGATCAGCCCCAGCATTTT
-	few	TRBV10-3	TRBJ1-1	CAISAGPSTEAFF	TGTGCCATCAGTGCGGGGCCGAGCACTGAAGCTTTCTTT
-	few	TRBV10-3	TRBJ1-2	CAISESEGRSKGYTF	TGTGCCATCAGTGAGTCAGAAGGACGCAGCAAGGGCTACACCTTC
-	few	TRBV5-4	TRBJ2-1	CASSLVVGNNEQFF	TGTGCCAGCAGCTTGGTAGTGGGAAACAATGAGCAGTTCTTC
TRBD2	-	TRBV11-2	TRBJ2-3	CASSLGSRGGANTEYF	TGTGCCAGCAGCTTAGGTTCCCGCGGGGGGGCAAATACGGAGTATTTT
-	many	TRBV19	TRBJ1-2	CATEAGEGYGYTF	TGTGCCACCGAGGCCGGGGAAGGCTATGGCTACACCTTC
-	-	TRBV28	TRBJ1-5	CASSLFQYSNQPQHF	TGTGCCAGCAGTTTATTCCAGTATAGCAATCAGCCCCAGCATTTT
-	few	TRBV3-1	TRBJ2-3	CASSPNEVDTQYF	TGTGCCAGCAGCCCGAACGAGGTTGATACGCAGTATTTT
-	-	TRBV24-1	TRBJ2-1	CATSDLQGNEQFF	TGTGCCACCAGTGATTTGCAGGGGAATGAGCAGTTCTTC
TRBD1	-	TRBV9	TRBJ2-5	CASSKRDRDVETQYF	TGTGCCAGCTCCAAAAGGGACAGGGACGTGGAGACCCAGTACTTC
-	many	TRBV24-1	TRBJ2-3	CATSDLGDTQYF	TGTGCCACCAGTGATTTAGGGGATACGCAGTATTTT
TRBD1	-	TRBV6-5	TRBJ2-7	CASSYETGDYEQYF	TGTGCCAGCAGTTACGAGACAGGGGACTACGAGCAGTACTTC
TRBD1	few	TRBV10-2	TRBJ2-3	CASSEQGRTGRLDTQYF	TGCGCCAGCAGTGAGCAGGGTAGGACAGGGAGGCTGGATACGCAGTATTTT
-	few	TRBV12-3/TRBV12-4	TRBJ2-3	CASSFGGSSTDTQYF	TGTGCCAGCAGTTTCGGAGGGTCTAGCACAGATACGCAGTATTTT
-	-	TRBV10-3	TRBJ2-7	CAVGPYADEQYF	TGTGCCGTCGGCCCGTATGCGGACGAGCAGTACTTC
TRBD2	-	TRBV5-1	TRBJ2-7	CASSPGTSGGSYEQYF	TGCGCCAGCAGCCCCGGGACTAGCGGGGGCTCCTACGAGCAGTACTTC
TRBD1	many	TRBV29-1	TRBJ2-7	CSVETGQPYEQYF	TGCAGCGTTGAAACGGGACAGCCCTACGAGCAGTACTTC
TRBD2	-	TRBV5-6	TRBJ2-3	CASSLGLAGLPGTQYF	TGTGCCAGCAGCTTAGGGCTAGCGGGGCTCCCGGGTACGCAGTATTTT
-	-	TRBV29-1	TRBJ2-3	CSVEGLAPSPDTQYF	TGCAGCGTTGAAGGACTCGCGCCCTCCCCAGATACGCAGTATTTT
TRBD1	-	TRBV7-2	TRBJ1-5	CASSRQGASQPQHF	TGTGCCAGCAGCCGACAGGGGGCCAGTCAGCCCCAGCATTTT
-	few	TRBV20-1	TRBJ1-6	CSARDSSGSPLHF	TGCAGTGCTAGAGATAGTTCCGGGTCACCCCTCCACTTT
-	few	TRBV10-2	TRBJ1-1	CASRRGGTEAFF	TGCGCCAGCAGGAGGGGCGGTACTGAAGCTTTCTTT
-	many	TRBV5-1	TRBJ2-1	CASSEGVASYNEQFF	TGCGCCAGCAGCGAGGGCGTAGCTTCCTACAATGAGCAGTTCTTC
TRBD1	-	TRBV12-3/TRBV12-4	TRBJ1-4	CASNRRGTNEKLFF	TGTGCCAGCAACCGCAGGGGGACTAATGAAAAACTGTTTTTT
-	many	TRBV5-1	TRBJ1-6	CASSPERGVDSPLHF	TGCGCCAGCAGCCCGGAACGGGGAGTGGATTCACCCCTCCACTTT
-	few	TRBV4-1	TRBJ1-6	CASSLDGLLGGSPLHF	TGCGCCAGCAGCCTCGACGGCCTCCTCGGCGGTTCACCCCTCCACTTT
TRBD2	many	TRBV6-2/TRBV6-3	TRBJ2-1	CASSAFGLAGTDEQFF	TGTGCCAGCAGTGCCTTTGGACTAGCGGGGACCGATGAGCAGTTCTTC
-	-	TRBV30	TRBJ1-1	CAWTGRANTEAFF	TGTGCCTGGACCGGCAGGGCGAACACTGAAGCTTTCTTT
TRBD1	many	TRBV7-9	TRBJ2-1	CASSLAQGVWVSNEQFF	TGTGCCAGCAGCTTAGCCCAGGGGGTATGGGTAAGCAATGAGCAGTTCTTC
-	many	TRBV4-1	TRBJ2-1	CASSQDFYNEQFF	TGCGCCAGCAGCCAAGACTTCTACAATGAGCAGTTCTTC